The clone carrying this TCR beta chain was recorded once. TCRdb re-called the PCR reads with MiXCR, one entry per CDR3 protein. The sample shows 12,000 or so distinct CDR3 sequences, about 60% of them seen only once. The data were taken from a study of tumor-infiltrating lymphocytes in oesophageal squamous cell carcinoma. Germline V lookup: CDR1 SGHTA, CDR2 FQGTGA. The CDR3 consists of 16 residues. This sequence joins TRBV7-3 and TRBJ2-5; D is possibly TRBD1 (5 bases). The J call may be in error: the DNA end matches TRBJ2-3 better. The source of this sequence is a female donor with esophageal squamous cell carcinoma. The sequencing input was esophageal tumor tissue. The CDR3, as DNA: TGTGCCAGCAGCCCCCAGGGTCGTGGGCGGTATGGTACGCAGTATTTT. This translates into CASSPQGRGRYGTQYF.